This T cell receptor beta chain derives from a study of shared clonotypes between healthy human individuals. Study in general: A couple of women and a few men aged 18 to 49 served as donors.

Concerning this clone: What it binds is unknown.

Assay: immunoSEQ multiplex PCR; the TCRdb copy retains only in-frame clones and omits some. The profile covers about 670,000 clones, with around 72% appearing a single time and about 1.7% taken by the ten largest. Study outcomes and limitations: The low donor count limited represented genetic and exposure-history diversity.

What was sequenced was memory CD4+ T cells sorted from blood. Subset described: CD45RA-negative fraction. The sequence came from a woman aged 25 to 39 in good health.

CDR3: CASNPGFGVNEQYF. The DNA of the CDR3 is TGTGCCAGCAACCCTGGATTTGGGGTAAACGAGCAGTACTTC. The V and J genes are TRBV11-2 and TRBJ2-7; D gene ambiguous. Germline loops: CDR1 SGHAT, CDR2 FQNNGV. V was trimmed by 7 bases and J by 5 bases, leaving 18 bases between them. This CDR3 is built from 14 residues.